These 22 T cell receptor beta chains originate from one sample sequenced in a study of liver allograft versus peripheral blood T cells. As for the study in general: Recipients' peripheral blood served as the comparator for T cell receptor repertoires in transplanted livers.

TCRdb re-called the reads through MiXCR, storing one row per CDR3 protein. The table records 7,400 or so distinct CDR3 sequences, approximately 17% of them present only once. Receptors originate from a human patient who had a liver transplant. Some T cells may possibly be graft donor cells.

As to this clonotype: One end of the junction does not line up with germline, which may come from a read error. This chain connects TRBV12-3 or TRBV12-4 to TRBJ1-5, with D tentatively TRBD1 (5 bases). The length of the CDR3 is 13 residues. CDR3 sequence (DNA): TGTGTCAGCACCAGACAGCTCGGGGGGGCCCAGCATTTT. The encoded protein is CVSTRQLGGAQHF.

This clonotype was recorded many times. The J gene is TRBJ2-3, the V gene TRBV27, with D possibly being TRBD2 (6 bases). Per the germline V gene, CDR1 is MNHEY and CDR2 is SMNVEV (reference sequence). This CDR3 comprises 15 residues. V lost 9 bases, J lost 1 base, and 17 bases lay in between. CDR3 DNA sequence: TGTGCCAGTAAAGACGCGGGGCGCGGCACAGATACGCAGTATTTT. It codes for CASKDAGRGTDTQYF.

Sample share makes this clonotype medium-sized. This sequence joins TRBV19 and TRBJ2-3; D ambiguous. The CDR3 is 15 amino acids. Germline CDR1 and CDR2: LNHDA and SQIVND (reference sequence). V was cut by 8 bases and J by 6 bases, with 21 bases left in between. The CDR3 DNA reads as TGTGCCAGTCGACCGAGGACCACATCGATGGATACGCAGTATTTT. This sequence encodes CASRPRTTSMDTQYF.

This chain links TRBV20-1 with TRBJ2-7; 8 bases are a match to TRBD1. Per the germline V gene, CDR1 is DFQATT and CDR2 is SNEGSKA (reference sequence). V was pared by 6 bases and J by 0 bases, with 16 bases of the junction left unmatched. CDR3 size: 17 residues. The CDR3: CSASGTGSSLSSYEQYF. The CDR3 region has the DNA TGCAGTGCGAGTGGGACAGGTTCGAGCCTAAGCTCCTACGAGCAGTACTTC.

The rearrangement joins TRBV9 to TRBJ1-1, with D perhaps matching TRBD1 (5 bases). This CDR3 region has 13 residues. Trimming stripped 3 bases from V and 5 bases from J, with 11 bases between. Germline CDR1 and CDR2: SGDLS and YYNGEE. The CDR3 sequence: CASSEQVGTEAFF. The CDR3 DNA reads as TGTGCCAGCAGCGAACAGGTGGGGACTGAAGCTTTCTTT.

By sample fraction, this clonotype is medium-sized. The CDR3 sequence: CSARFGNQKLFF. In DNA, the CDR3 is TGCAGTGCTAGATTCGGGAACCAAAAACTGTTTTTT. The chain couples TRBV20-1 to TRBJ1-4; no reliable D call. Trimming removed 2 bases at V and 9 bases at J, with 10 bases between. The CDR3 loop spans 12 amino acids. The germline CDR1 and CDR2 sequences are DFQATT and SNEGSKA (reference sequence).

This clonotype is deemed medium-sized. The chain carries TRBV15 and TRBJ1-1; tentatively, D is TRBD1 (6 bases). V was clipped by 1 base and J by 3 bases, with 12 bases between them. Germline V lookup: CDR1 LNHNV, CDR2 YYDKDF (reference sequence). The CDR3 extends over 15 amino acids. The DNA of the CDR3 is TGTGCCACCAGCAGAGGAGGGGGGACGGACACTGAAGCTTTCTTT. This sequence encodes CATSRGGGTDTEAFF.

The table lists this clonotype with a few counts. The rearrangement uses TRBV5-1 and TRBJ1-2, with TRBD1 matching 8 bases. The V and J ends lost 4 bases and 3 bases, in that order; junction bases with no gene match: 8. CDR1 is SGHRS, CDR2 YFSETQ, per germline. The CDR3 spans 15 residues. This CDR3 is CASSGPDRADYGYTF. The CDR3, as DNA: TGCGCCAGCAGCGGCCCGGACAGGGCGGACTATGGCTACACCTTC. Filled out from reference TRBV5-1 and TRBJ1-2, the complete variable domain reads KAGVTQTPRYLIKTRGQQVTLSCSPISGHRSVSWYQQTPGQGLQFLFEYFSETQRNKGNFPGRFSGRQFSNSRSEMNVSTLELGDSALYLCASSGPDRADYGYTFGSGTRLTVV.

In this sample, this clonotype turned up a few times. The CDR3 reads CASSVGLSSYEQYF. Written as DNA, the CDR3 is TGTGCCAGCAGTGTCGGGTTAAGCTCCTACGAGCAGTACTTC. This chain joins TRBV25-1 and TRBJ2-7; D gene ambiguous. Germline V lookup: CDR1 MGHDK, CDR2 SYGVNS. The CDR3 runs to 14 residues. With 4 bases removed from V and 0 bases from J, the gap between germline ends came to 10 bases.

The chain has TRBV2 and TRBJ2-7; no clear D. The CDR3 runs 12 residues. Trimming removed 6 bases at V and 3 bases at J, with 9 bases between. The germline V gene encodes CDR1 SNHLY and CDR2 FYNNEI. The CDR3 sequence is CASSWADYEQYF. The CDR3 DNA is TGTGCCAGCAGCTGGGCGGACTACGAGCAGTACTTC.

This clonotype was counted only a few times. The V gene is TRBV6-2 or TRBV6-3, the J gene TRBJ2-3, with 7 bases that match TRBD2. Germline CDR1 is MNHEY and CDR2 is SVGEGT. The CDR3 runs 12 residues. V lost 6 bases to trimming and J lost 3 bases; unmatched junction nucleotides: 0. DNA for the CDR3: TGTGCCAGCAGGGGGGGGACAGATACGCAGTATTTT. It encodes CASRGGTDTQYF.

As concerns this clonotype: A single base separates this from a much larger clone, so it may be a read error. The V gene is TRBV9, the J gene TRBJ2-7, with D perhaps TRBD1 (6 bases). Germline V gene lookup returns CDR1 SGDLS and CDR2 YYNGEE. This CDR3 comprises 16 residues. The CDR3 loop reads CTSSVAPQQGSYEQYF. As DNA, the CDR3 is TGTACCAGCAGCGTAGCCCCCCAACAGGGCTCCTACGAGCAGTACTTC.

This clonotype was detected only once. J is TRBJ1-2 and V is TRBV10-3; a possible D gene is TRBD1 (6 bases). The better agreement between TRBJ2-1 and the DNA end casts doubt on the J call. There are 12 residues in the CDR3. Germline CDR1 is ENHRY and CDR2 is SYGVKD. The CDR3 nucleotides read TGTGCCATCAGTCCACAGGGTCGGGGGCAGTTCTTC. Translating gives CAISPQGRGQFF.

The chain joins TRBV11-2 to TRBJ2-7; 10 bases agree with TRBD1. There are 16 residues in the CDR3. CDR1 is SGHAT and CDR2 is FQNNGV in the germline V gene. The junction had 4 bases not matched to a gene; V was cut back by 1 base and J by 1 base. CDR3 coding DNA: TGTGCCAGCAGCTTAGCGGGACAGGGGCCATCCTACGAGCAGTACTTC. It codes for CASSLAGQGPSYEQYF.

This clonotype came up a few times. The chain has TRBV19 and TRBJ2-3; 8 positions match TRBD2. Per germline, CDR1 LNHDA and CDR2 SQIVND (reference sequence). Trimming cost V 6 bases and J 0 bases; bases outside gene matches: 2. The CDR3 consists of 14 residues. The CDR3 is CASRRGDSTDTQYF. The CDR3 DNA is TGTGCCAGTAGGCGGGGGGACAGCACAGATACGCAGTATTTT.

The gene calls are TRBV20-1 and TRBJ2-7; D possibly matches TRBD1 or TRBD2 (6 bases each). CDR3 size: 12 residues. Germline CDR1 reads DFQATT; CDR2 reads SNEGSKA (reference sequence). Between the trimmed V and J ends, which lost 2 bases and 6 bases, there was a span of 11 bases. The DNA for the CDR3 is TGCAGTGCTAGACTTGGGGGGCCCGAGCAGTACTTC. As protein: CSARLGGPEQYF.

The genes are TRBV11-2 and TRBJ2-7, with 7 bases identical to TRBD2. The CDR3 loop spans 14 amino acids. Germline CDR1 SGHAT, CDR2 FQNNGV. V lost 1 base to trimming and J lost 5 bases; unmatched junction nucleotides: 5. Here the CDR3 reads CASSLALTSDEQYF. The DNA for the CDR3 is TGTGCCAGCAGCTTAGCCCTAACTAGCGACGAGCAGTACTTC.

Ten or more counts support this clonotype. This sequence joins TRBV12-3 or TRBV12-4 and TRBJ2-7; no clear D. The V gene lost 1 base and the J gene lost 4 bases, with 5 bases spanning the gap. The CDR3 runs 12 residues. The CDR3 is CASSLEGYEQYF. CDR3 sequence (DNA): TGTGCCAGCAGTTTAGAAGGGTACGAGCAGTACTTC.

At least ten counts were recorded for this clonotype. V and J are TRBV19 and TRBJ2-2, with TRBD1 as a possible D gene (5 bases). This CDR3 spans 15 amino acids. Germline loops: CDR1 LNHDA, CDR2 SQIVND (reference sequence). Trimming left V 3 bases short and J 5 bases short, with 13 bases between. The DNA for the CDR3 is TGTGCCAGTAGTATCGGCAGGGCTGCGACCGGGGAGCTGTTTTTT. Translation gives CASSIGRAATGELFF.

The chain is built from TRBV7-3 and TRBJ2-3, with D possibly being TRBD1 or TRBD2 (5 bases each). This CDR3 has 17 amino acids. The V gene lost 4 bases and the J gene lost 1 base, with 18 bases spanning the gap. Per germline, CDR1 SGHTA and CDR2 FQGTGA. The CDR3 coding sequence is TGTGCCAGCAGCTCCCCGTACGGTAGGGGAGGCACAGATACGCAGTATTTT. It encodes CASSSPYGRGGTDTQYF.

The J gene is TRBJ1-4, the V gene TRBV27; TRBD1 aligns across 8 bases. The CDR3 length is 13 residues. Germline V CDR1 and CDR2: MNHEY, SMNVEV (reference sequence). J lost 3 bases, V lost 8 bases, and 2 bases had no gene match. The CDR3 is CASAGQANEKLFF. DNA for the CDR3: TGTGCCAGCGCGGGACAGGCTAATGAAAAACTGTTTTTT.

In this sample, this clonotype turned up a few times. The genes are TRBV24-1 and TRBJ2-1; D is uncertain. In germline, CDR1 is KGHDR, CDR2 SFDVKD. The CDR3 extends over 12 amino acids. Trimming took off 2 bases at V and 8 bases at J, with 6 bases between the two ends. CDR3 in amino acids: CATSDSKDEQFF. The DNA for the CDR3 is TGTGCCACCAGTGATTCAAAGGATGAGCAGTTCTTC.